This TCR beta chain was sequenced for a study of T cells in Graves' hyperthyroidism and ophthalmopathy. The source material, RNA transcripts, was used to amplify TCR beta CDR3 regions. HTBI primers were used for first-round RT-PCR of the TCR CDR3. MiXCR, run by TCRdb on the multiplex PCR reads, gives a single entry per CDR3 protein. The data contain 500,000 to 550,000 distinct CDR3 sequences, about 20% of them singletons. General study findings and limits: Ophthalmopathy cases were set apart from stable hyperthyroidism by a 13 V-J model.

The cohort's ophthalmopathy patients, a group with duration under 3 months, had a Clinical Activity Score of at least 3 and a NOSPECS grade of at least 4. Diagnoses were established using clinical symptoms, serum thyroxine and TRAb, thyroid ultrasound and orbital computed tomography. The ends were cut back, 11 bases at V and 3 bases at J, with 11 bases in the middle. The CDR3 sequence is 11 residues long. Germline V gene lookup returns CDR1 SNHLY and CDR2 FYNNEI. Details on this clonotype: Antigen unknown.

This TCR derives from a man between 35 and 55 years old with Graves' ophthalmopathy. Sequencing used blood. The chain links TRBV2 to TRBJ2-7, with D maybe TRBD1 (6 bases). The CDR3 DNA reads as TGTGCCGGGGGACAACGCTACGAGCAGTACTTC. This translates into CAGGQRYEQYF.